The rows below give T cell receptor beta chains drawn from one sample of a study of CD8 T cells in Susac syndrome. Using its own MiXCR run on the immunoSEQ multiplex PCR reads, TCRdb lists one record per CDR3 protein. The sample lists roughly 140,000 distinct CDR3 sequences; approximately 94% were seen once. The sample taken for sequencing was CD8+ T cells from PBMCs. These receptors all stem from a human donor with multiple sclerosis. Each CDR3 is given with its conserved first and last residue. D genes are given only for firm matches. Part of the rows lack a size; the others show once, few, many or a class for expanded clones.

CASSFTDYEQYF	TGTGCCAGCAGTTTTACAGACTACGAGCAGTACTTC	.	.	TRBV28	12	TRBJ2-7
CSARTSPRSQDTQYF	TGCAGTGCTAGAACGTCACCCCGGAGCCAAGATACGCAGTATTTT	.	.	TRBV20-1	15	TRBJ2-3
CAWSVSDTDTQYF	TGTGCCTGGAGTGTATCAGATACAGATACGCAGTATTTT	.	.	TRBV30	13	TRBJ2-3
CATSRPGVGAYNEQFF	TGTGCCACCAGCAGACCGGGGGTCGGGGCCTACAATGAGCAGTTCTTC	.	.	TRBV15	16	TRBJ2-1
CASKRDTEAFF	TGCGCCAGCAAGCGGGACACTGAAGCTTTCTTT	.	.	TRBV5-1	11	TRBJ1-1
CAISESRLQETQYF	TGTGCCATCAGTGAGTCGAGGCTACAAGAGACCCAGTACTTC	.	.	TRBV10-3	14	TRBJ2-5
CAWSPADSYMNTEAFF	TGTGCCTGGAGCCCGGCGGACAGCTACATGAACACTGAAGCTTTCTTT	.	.	TRBV30	16	TRBJ1-1
CATGGGKSYEQYF	TGCGCCACCGGGGGGGGGAAATCCTACGAGCAGTACTTC	.	TRBD2	TRBV4-1	13	TRBJ2-7
CASSVDRALYEKLFF	TGTGCCAGCAGCGTAGACAGAGCCTTGTATGAAAAACTGTTTTTT	.	.	TRBV7-9	15	TRBJ1-4
CASSFNSNSPLHF	TGTGCCAGCAGCTTCAACAGTAATTCACCCCTCCACTTT	once	.	TRBV7-9	13	TRBJ1-6
CASSHTGGGIGGPQHF	TGTGCCAGCAGCCATACCGGGGGGGGCATTGGAGGTCCCCAGCATTTT	.	.	TRBV3-1	16	TRBJ1-5
CASRVGKYEQYF	TGTGCCAGCCGAGTAGGGAAGTACGAGCAGTACTTC	once	.	TRBV2	12	TRBJ2-7
CAWNRGTQPQHF	TGTGCCTGGAACAGGGGAACCCAGCCCCAGCATTTT	.	TRBD1	TRBV30	12	TRBJ1-5
CATSSRDVPGNTIYF	TGTGCCACCAGCAGCCGTGATGTCCCTGGAAACACCATATATTTT	.	.	TRBV15	15	TRBJ1-3
CATSPTGAVNIQYF	TGTGCCACCAGCCCGACAGGGGCGGTGAACATTCAGTACTTC	.	TRBD1	TRBV15	14	TRBJ2-4
CASSPIRRLATSTDTQYF	TGTGCCAGCAGCCCGATAAGGCGGCTAGCAACGTCAACAGATACGCAGTATTTT	.	.	TRBV7-9	18	TRBJ2-3
CAWTAIGAGTDTQYF	TGTGCCTGGACTGCCATCGGAGCTGGCACAGATACGCAGTATTTT	.	.	TRBV30	15	TRBJ2-3
CASSVDDRVYNEQFF	TGTGCCAGCAGCGTGGACGACAGGGTGTACAATGAGCAGTTCTTC	.	TRBD1	TRBV9	15	TRBJ2-1
CASSLDLGRTGHSYEQYF	TGTGCCAGCAGCTTAGATTTAGGTCGGACAGGGCACTCCTACGAGCAGTACTTC	.	TRBD1	TRBV11-2	18	TRBJ2-7
CASSQNVWGGYEQYF	TGTGCCAGCAGCCAAAACGTCTGGGGGGGGTACGAGCAGTACTTC	.	TRBD2	TRBV16	15	TRBJ2-7
CASSSRTGGRF	TGTGCCAGCAGTTCTAGGACAGGGGGGAGGTTC	.	TRBD1	TRBV2	11	TRBJ2-1
CAWSVLRRRTGELFF	TGTGCCTGGAGTGTTTTGAGACGAAGGACCGGGGAGCTGTTTTTT	.	.	TRBV30	15	TRBJ2-2
CASSLNPEGPNSPLHF	TGTGCCAGCAGTTTGAACCCCGAGGGTCCTAATTCACCCCTCCACTTT	once	.	TRBV27	16	TRBJ1-6
CASSYGSGTEAFF	TGTGCCAGCAGTTATGGGTCTGGGACTGAAGCTTTCTTT	.	.	TRBV6-5	13	TRBJ1-1
CSVQGAFEAFF	TGCAGCGTGCAGGGTGCCTTTGAAGCTTTCTTT	.	.	TRBV29-1	11	TRBJ1-1
CAWSLLAGVETQYF	TGTGCCTGGAGTCTTCTAGCGGGGGTAGAAACGCAGTATTTT	.	TRBD2	TRBV30	14	TRBJ2-3
CATSRLYNEQFF	TGTGCCACCAGCAGGCTATACAATGAGCAGTTCTTC	once	.	TRBV15	12	TRBJ2-1
CSVQGRADEQFF	TGCAGTGTACAGGGGCGAGCCGATGAGCAGTTCTTC	once	TRBD1	TRBV29-1	12	TRBJ2-1
CASSLDSPANTGELFF	TGTGCCAGCAGCTTAGATAGTCCAGCGAACACCGGGGAGCTGTTTTTT	.	.	TRBV7-6	16	TRBJ2-2
CASSPMRGDYTF	TGTGCCAGCAGCCCCATGAGGGGTGACTACACCTTC	.	.	TRBV9	12	TRBJ1-2
CSVAASSYNEQFF	TGCAGCGTTGCCGCGTCCTCCTACAATGAGCAGTTCTTC	.	.	TRBV29-1	13	TRBJ2-1
CASTSGLAGGSDTQYF	TGTGCCAGCACCTCAGGCCTAGCGGGGGGTTCAGATACGCAGTATTTT	.	TRBD2	TRBV3-1	16	TRBJ2-3
CASSESWGSYNEQFF	TGTGCCAGCAGCGAAAGTTGGGGCTCCTACAATGAGCAGTTCTTC	.	.	TRBV9	15	TRBJ2-1
CASSAQNRLVGDTQYF	TGTGCCAGCAGCGCCCAGAACCGACTAGTAGGAGATACGCAGTATTTT	.	.	TRBV9	16	TRBJ2-3
CASSEWLTGAQETQYF	TGTGCCAGCAGCGAATGGCTTACTGGGGCCCAAGAGACCCAGTACTTC	.	.	TRBV2	16	TRBJ2-5
CASSPRTGANTEAFF	TGTGCCAGTAGTCCTCGGACAGGGGCGAACACTGAAGCTTTCTTT	.	TRBD1	TRBV19	15	TRBJ1-1
CSAWTSGVSYEQYF	TGCAGTGCATGGACTAGCGGGGTCTCCTACGAGCAGTACTTC	once	TRBD2	TRBV20-1	14	TRBJ2-7
CASSSTEYEQYF	TGTGCCAGCAGCTCCACTGAATACGAGCAGTACTTC	.	.	TRBV7-9	12	TRBJ2-7
CSGRDRGINLGAFF	TGCAGTGGAAGAGACAGGGGCATAAATCTGGGAGCTTTCTTT	.	TRBD1	TRBV20-1	14	TRBJ1-1
CASSPDRVRGQPQHF	TGTGCCAGCAGTCCCGACAGGGTGCGTGGTCAGCCCCAGCATTTT	.	TRBD1	TRBV6-1	15	TRBJ1-5
CATSRDGTRAFRNEQFF	TGTGCCACCAGCAGAGATGGGACTAGAGCCTTCAGGAATGAGCAGTTCTTC	.	TRBD2	TRBV15	17	TRBJ2-1
CASSFSAGGSYEQYF	TGTGCCAGCAGCTTCTCTGCGGGGGGCTCCTACGAGCAGTACTTC	.	TRBD2	TRBV7-8	15	TRBJ2-7
CSVDGGQVTEAFF	TGCAGCGTTGATGGGGGGCAGGTCACTGAAGCTTTCTTT	.	.	TRBV29-1	13	TRBJ1-1
CASGLVQRGTEAFF	TGTGCTAGTGGTTTGGTACAAAGGGGCACTGAAGCTTTCTTT	.	.	TRBV12-5	14	TRBJ1-1
CASGPWNEQFF	TGTGCTAGTGGTCCGTGGAATGAGCAGTTCTTC	.	.	TRBV12-5	11	TRBJ2-1
CASSQDILRGGAEAFF	TGTGCCAGCAGCCAAGATATTCTGCGAGGGGGAGCTGAAGCTTTCTTT	.	.	TRBV3-1	16	TRBJ1-1
CASSLHPGTGNSPLHF	TGTGCCAGCAGCCTACATCCCGGGACAGGGAATTCACCCCTCCACTTT	.	TRBD1	TRBV7-9	16	TRBJ1-6
CASSEWGGRTAFF	TGTGCCAGCAGTGAATGGGGCGGGAGAACAGCTTTCTTT	.	.	TRBV2	13	TRBJ1-1
CASSEETGGYSPLHF	TGTGCCAGCAGCGAGGAGACAGGAGGATATTCACCCCTCCACTTT	.	.	TRBV14	15	TRBJ1-6
CSARDRGGFVYEQYF	TGCAGTGCTAGAGATCGGGGAGGGTTTGTCTACGAGCAGTACTTC	.	TRBD2	TRBV20-1	15	TRBJ2-7
CASSETSGGSYNEQFF	TGTGCCAGCTCAGAGACTAGCGGGGGCTCCTACAATGAGCAGTTCTTC	.	TRBD2	TRBV18	16	TRBJ2-1
CATSRRQDNQPQHF	TGTGCCACCAGCAGGCGACAGGACAATCAGCCCCAGCATTTT	.	.	TRBV15	14	TRBJ1-5